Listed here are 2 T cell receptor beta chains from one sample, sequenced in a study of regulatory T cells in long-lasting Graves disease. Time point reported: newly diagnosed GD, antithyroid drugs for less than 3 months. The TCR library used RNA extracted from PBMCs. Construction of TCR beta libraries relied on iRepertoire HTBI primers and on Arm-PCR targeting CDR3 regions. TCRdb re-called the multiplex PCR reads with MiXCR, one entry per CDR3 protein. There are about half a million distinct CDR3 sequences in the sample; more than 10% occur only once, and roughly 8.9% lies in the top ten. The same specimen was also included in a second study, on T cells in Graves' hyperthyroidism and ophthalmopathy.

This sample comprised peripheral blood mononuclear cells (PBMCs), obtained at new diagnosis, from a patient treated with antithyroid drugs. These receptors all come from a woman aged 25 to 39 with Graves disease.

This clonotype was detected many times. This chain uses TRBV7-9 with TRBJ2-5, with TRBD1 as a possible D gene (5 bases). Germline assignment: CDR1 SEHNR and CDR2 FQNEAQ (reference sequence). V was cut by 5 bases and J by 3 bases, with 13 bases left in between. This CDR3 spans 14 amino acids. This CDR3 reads CASSPSAGKETQYF. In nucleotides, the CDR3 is TGTGCCAGCAGCCCTTCGGCAGGGAAAGAGACCCAGTACTTC.

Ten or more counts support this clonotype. The chain's CDR3 is CASTINRGSAEAFF. In DNA, the CDR3 is TGTGCCAGTACTATCAACAGGGGATCGGCTGAAGCTTTCTTT. The rearrangement joins TRBV19 to TRBJ1-1, with 7 bases matching TRBD1. This CDR3 region has 14 residues. The trim removed 7 bases at V and 6 bases at J, leaving 11 bases unmatched. Germline CDR1 is LNHDA and CDR2 is SQIVND (reference sequence).